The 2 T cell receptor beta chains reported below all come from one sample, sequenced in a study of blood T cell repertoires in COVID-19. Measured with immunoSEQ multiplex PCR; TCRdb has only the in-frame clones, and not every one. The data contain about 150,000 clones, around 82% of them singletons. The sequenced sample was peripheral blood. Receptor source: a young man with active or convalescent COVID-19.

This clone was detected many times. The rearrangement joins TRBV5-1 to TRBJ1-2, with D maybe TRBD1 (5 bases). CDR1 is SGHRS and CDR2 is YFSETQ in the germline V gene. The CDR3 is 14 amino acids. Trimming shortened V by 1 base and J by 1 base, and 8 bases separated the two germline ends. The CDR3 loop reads CASSLPGDNYGYTF. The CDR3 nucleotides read TGCGCCAGCAGCTTGCCGGGGGATAACTATGGCTACACCTTC.

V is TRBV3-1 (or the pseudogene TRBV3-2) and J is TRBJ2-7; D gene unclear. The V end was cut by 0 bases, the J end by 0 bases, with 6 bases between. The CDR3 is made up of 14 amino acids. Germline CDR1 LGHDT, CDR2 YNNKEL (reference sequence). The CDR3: CASSQDPHSYEQYF. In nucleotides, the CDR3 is TGTGCCAGCAGCCAAGATCCCCACTCCTACGAGCAGTACTTC.